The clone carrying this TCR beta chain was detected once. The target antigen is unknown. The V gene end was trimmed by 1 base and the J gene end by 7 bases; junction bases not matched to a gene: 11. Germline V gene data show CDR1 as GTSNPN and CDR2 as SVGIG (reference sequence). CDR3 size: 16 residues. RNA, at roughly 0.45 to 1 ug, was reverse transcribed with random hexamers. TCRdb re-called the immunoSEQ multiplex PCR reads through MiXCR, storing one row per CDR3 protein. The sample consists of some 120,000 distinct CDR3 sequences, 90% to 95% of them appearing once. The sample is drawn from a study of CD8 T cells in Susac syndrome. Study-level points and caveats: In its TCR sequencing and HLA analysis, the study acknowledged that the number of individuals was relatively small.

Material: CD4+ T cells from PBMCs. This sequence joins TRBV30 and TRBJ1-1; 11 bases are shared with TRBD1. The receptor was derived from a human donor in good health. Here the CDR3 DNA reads TGTGCCTGGAGTGGGTTAGTCGGACAGGGGGCAGGTGAAGCTTTCTTT. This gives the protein CAWSGLVGQGAGEAFF. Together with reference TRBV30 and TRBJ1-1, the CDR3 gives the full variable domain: SQTIHQWPATLVQPVGSPLSLECTVEGTSNPNLYWYRQAAGRGLQLLFYSVGIGQISSEVPQNLSASRPQDRQFILSSKKLLLSDSGFYLCAWSGLVGQGAGEAFFGQGTRLTVV.